The 11 T cell receptor beta chains given below trace back to one sample, sequenced in a study of neurological immune-mediated disorders. TCRdb re-called the 5' RACE reads with MiXCR, one entry per CDR3 protein. The data contain roughly 20,000 distinct CDR3 sequences, 17% of them singletons. The sequenced sample was CD8+ T cells from blood. The receptor source for this set is a young woman with multiple sclerosis.

This clonotype has ten or more counts. The chain uses TRBV5-1 and TRBJ2-1; a possible D gene is TRBD2 (5 bases). The V end was cut by 0 bases, the J end by 0 bases, with 10 bases between. There are 16 residues in the CDR3. Germline V gene lookup returns CDR1 SGHRS and CDR2 YFSETQ. CDR3 DNA: TGCGCCAGCAGCTTGGATGGACTGAGCTCCTACAATGAGCAGTTCTTC. Translation gives CASSLDGLSSYNEQFF.

This clonotype was detected many times. The rearrangement uses TRBV20-1 and TRBJ2-7; 7 bases align to TRBD1. After removal of 6 bases from V and 7 bases from J, the junction contained 6 bases not matched to a gene. CDR1 and CDR2 (germline): DFQATT, SNEGSKA (reference sequence). The CDR3 sequence is 11 residues long. CDR3 protein: CSARQGVEQYF. The CDR3 region has the DNA TGCAGTGCGAGACAGGGCGTGGAGCAGTACTTC.

At least ten counts were recorded for this clonotype. The chain joins TRBV7-8 to TRBJ2-2, with TRBD2 matching over 10 bases. In germline, CDR1 is SGHVS, CDR2 FQNEAQ. Germline trimming cut 5 bases from V and 5 bases from J; bases unmatched to any gene: 8. The CDR3 length is 16 residues. CDR3 amino acids: CASSLRLAGETGELFF. The CDR3 DNA reads TGTGCCAGCAGCCTACGACTAGCGGGTGAAACCGGGGAGCTGTTTTTT.

This clonotype appeared many times. CDR3 region: CASSRPTGTSAPKNTGELFF. The CDR3 nucleotides read TGTGCCAGCAGCCGCCCTACAGGGACCTCTGCCCCAAAAAACACCGGGGAGCTGTTTTTT. The chain links TRBV7-4 to TRBJ2-2; tentative D call: TRBD1 (6 bases). Trimming pared 5 bases from V and 2 bases from J, leaving 27 bases between. Germline loops: CDR1 SGHVT, CDR2 SQSDAQ. The CDR3 length is 20 residues.

This chain joins TRBV29-1 and TRBJ2-7; 7 positions match TRBD2. Germline assignment: CDR1 SQVTM and CDR2 ANQGSEA. The CDR3 totals 11 residues. The V segment lost 7 bases and the J segment 6 bases; nucleotides outside the gene matches: 6. DNA of the CDR3: TGCAGCGCCTTAGCGGGTAGCGAGCAGTACTTC. It specifies CSALAGSEQYF.

Many counts were recorded for this clonotype. The chain carries TRBV20-1 and TRBJ2-3, with TRBD2 matching 9 bases. CDR1 is DFQATT and CDR2 is SNEGSKA in the germline V gene (reference sequence). The junction had 8 bases not matched to a gene; V was cut back by 6 bases and J by 10 bases. The CDR3 spans 12 residues. The CDR3 DNA follows: TGCAGTGCCACCTCTAGCGGGAAGGCGCAGTATTTT. Amino acid sequence: CSATSSGKAQYF.

This clonotype was recorded at least ten times. The chain has TRBV27 and TRBJ2-5, with 12 bases aligning to TRBD2. Trimming removed 1 base from V and 2 bases from J; junction bases left unmatched: 14. The CDR3 totals 20 residues. Germline V gene sequence: CDR1 MNHEY, CDR2 SMNVEV (reference sequence). CDR3 sequence (DNA): TGTGCCAGCAGTTTATACCCCGCGACTAGCGGGAGTTCGCGGCAAGAGACCCAGTACTTC. Residues: CASSLYPATSGSSRQETQYF.

This clonotype rates as medium-sized. The chain uses TRBV28 and TRBJ2-3, with unresolved D. Trimming removed 4 bases from V and 2 bases from J, with 10 bases in between. This CDR3 spans 14 amino acids. Germline V gives CDR1 MDHEN, CDR2 SYDVKM. The CDR3 DNA sequence: TGTGCCAGCAGTTCGCTAGGGAACACAGATACGCAGTATTTT. It yields the protein CASSSLGNTDTQYF.

This chain's CDR3 is CASSGGTGGFPNYGYTF. In DNA, the CDR3 is TGTGCCAGCAGCGGAGGTACAGGGGGTTTCCCTAACTATGGCTACACCTTC. The chain recombines TRBV5-6 with TRBJ1-2; the match to TRBD1 covers 8 bases. Looked up from germline, CDR1 is SGHDT and CDR2 is YYEEEE. With 4 bases clipped from V and 0 bases from J, the junction kept 11 bases outside the gene matches. The CDR3 is 17 residues long.

This clonotype is medium-sized in the sample. This sequence joins TRBV27 and TRBJ2-3; D is uncertain. Germline CDR1 reads MNHEY; CDR2 reads SMNVEV (reference sequence). V gave up 7 bases and J gave up 4 bases, with 6 bases separating them. The CDR3 runs 11 residues. CDR3 in amino acids: CASILADTQYF. Written as DNA, the CDR3 is TGTGCCAGCATTCTAGCAGATACGCAGTATTTT.

Many counts were recorded for this clonotype. V usage is TRBV28 and J usage is TRBJ2-7, with unresolved D. V was cut by 5 bases and J by 2 bases, with 7 bases left in between. The germline V gene encodes CDR1 MDHEN and CDR2 SYDVKM. The CDR3 is 12 residues long. The CDR3 here is CASSKPPYEQYF. The CDR3 nucleotides are TGTGCCAGCAGTAAGCCTCCCTACGAGCAGTACTTC.